Below, 26 T cell receptor beta chains from the same sample are listed, as sequenced in a study of blood T cell repertoires in COVID-19. TCRdb's table, derived via immunoSEQ multiplex PCR, lists solely in-frame clones and lacks some. The sample lists about 140,000 clones, around 84% seen once, with over 5% in the top ten. Material for sequencing was peripheral blood. These receptors came from a human donor in a cohort sampled during active COVID-19.

The chain carries TRBV2 and TRBJ2-1, with TRBD2 identical over 8 bases. Germline V lookup: CDR1 SNHLY, CDR2 FYNNEI. The length of the CDR3 is 16 residues. V lost 5 bases, J lost 6 bases, and 12 bases stayed unmatched. The CDR3, as DNA: TGTGCCAGCAGTCCCGGTGCGGGGGGAATAAGCAATGAGCAGTTCTTC. It translates to CASSPGAGGISNEQFF.

The rearrangement uses TRBV28 and TRBJ1-5; 9 bases line up with TRBD1. In germline, CDR1 is MDHEN, CDR2 SYDVKM. The CDR3 extends over 15 amino acids. The trim removed 2 bases at V and 3 bases at J, leaving 2 bases unmatched. CDR3 nucleotides: TGTGCCAGCAGTTTAGGGACAGGGTACAATCAGCCCCAGCATTTT. Translation gives CASSLGTGYNQPQHF.

The CDR3 here is CASSSSGRDSSYNEQFF. For the CDR3, the DNA is TGTGCCAGCAGCTCTAGCGGACGCGATAGCTCCTACAATGAGCAGTTCTTC. This chain joins TRBV28 and TRBJ2-1, with 7 nucleotides matching TRBD2. This CDR3 is 17 amino acids long. Germline V gene data show CDR1 as MDHEN and CDR2 as SYDVKM. Trimming removed 6 bases from V and 0 bases from J; junction bases left unmatched: 11.

The sample holds one count of this clone. The chain recombines TRBV19 with TRBJ1-6; possible D gene TRBD1, 5 bases. Germline V lookup: CDR1 LNHDA, CDR2 SQIVND (reference sequence). Trimming removed 1 base at V and 10 bases at J, with 17 bases between. CDR3 length: 16 residues. CDR3: CASSIGTGLGGSPLHF. In DNA, the CDR3 is TGTGCCAGTAGTATAGGAACCGGACTGGGGGGATCACCCCTCCACTTT.

The chain has TRBV7-3 and TRBJ2-1, with D possibly being TRBD1 (6 bases). Deletions cut 2 bases from V and 8 bases from J, with 13 bases between. The CDR3 length is 14 residues. CDR1 SGHTA and CDR2 FQGTGA come from the germline V gene. CDR3 region: CASSLLSAGDEQFF. CDR3 in DNA: TGTGCCAGCAGCTTACTCTCCGCAGGGGATGAGCAGTTCTTC. Drawing the rest from reference TRBV7-3 and TRBJ2-1, the complete variable domain is GAGVSQTPSNKVTEKGKYVELRCDPISGHTALYWYRQSLGQGPEFLIYFQGTGAADDSGLPNDRFFAVRPEGSVSTLKIQRTERGDSAVYLCASSLLSAGDEQFFGPGTRLTVL.

V usage is TRBV19 and J usage is TRBJ2-3; 10 bases are shared with TRBD2. The CDR3 loop spans 14 amino acids. Germline assignment: CDR1 LNHDA and CDR2 SQIVND (reference sequence). V gave up 7 bases and J gave up 3 bases; unmatched junction bases: 4. The CDR3 spells CASTASGRTDTQYF. The CDR3, as DNA: TGTGCCAGTACGGCTAGCGGGAGAACAGATACGCAGTATTTT.

Ten or more counts support this clone. V is TRBV18 and J is TRBJ2-5; D is possibly TRBD1 (5 bases). CDR1 is KGHSH, CDR2 LQKENI, per germline. The CDR3 is made up of 14 amino acids. The V end lost 4 bases, the J end lost 0 bases, and 9 bases lay between the germline ends. This CDR3 reads CASSRQGYQETQYF. DNA of the CDR3: TGTGCCAGCTCACGGCAGGGCTACCAAGAGACCCAGTACTTC.

The rearrangement links TRBV5-6 to TRBJ2-7, with D hard to call. In germline, CDR1 is SGHDT, CDR2 YYEEEE. Trimming took 0 bases from V and 0 from J, leaving 7 bases between them. CDR3 size: 14 residues. The CDR3 DNA follows: TGTGCCAGCAGCTTGGACCCTAGCTCCTACGAGCAGTACTTC. This encodes CASSLDPSSYEQYF.

The sample holds a few counts of this clone. This chain connects TRBV5-1 to TRBJ2-7; perhaps TRBD2 as D (5 bases). Trimming cost V 4 bases and J 6 bases, with 20 bases left between them. Per germline, CDR1 SGHRS and CDR2 YFSETQ. The CDR3 is made up of 15 amino acids. CDR3 bases: TGCGCCAGCAGCCACCCGGGGTCCACTATTGGCGAGCAGTACTTC. Translating gives CASSHPGSTIGEQYF.

The chain employs TRBV21-1 and TRBJ2-6; TRBD1 reflects the table's D call only, with no check against the DNA. TRBV21-1 is tagged as a pseudogene. This CDR3 region has 20 residues. This CDR3 is CASSKGVDGRPPSGANVLTF. The CDR3, as DNA: TGTGCCAGCAGCAAAGGAGTCGACGGCAGGCCCCCATCTGGGGCCAACGTCCTGACTTTC.

J is TRBJ2-5 and V is TRBV9; 14 bases align to TRBD2. CDR3 size: 16 residues. The J segment lost 4 bases and the V segment lost 4 bases, leaving 6 bases of the junction unmatched. Germline CDR1 SGDLS, CDR2 YYNGEE. The CDR3 here is CASSSGLAGGGETQYF. The CDR3 DNA reads TGTGCCAGCAGCTCCGGACTAGCGGGAGGAGGAGAGACCCAGTACTTC.

This clone was seen more than once but under ten times. This chain connects TRBV7-8 to TRBJ1-6; the match to TRBD1 covers 7 bases. The germline CDR1 and CDR2 sequences are SGHVS and FQNEAQ. The CDR3 sequence is 17 residues long. J lost 7 bases, V lost 5 bases, and 14 bases had no gene match. The DNA for the CDR3 is TGTGCCAGCAGCCCTAGGGGCCCCCGGACAGGCAATTCACCCCTCCACTTT. Residues: CASSPRGPRTGNSPLHF. Full variable domain (rest looked up from reference TRBV7-8 and TRBJ1-6): GAGVSQSPRYKVAKRGQDVALRCDPISGHVSLFWYQQALGQGPEFLTYFQNEAQLDKSGLPSDRFFAERPEGSVSTLKIQRTQQEDSAVYLCASSPRGPRTGNSPLHFGNGTRLTVT.

The rearrangement joins TRBV5-1 to TRBJ1-2, with TRBD1 identical over 8 bases. CDR1 and CDR2 from the germline V gene are SGHRS and YFSETQ. This CDR3 region has 12 residues. Losses at the gene ends were 7 bases for V and 8 bases for J; bases not matched to a gene: 7. The CDR3 is CASGDRTLGYTF. CDR3 nucleotide sequence: TGCGCCAGCGGGGACAGGACCCTGGGCTACACCTTC. The variable domain in full, completed from reference TRBV5-1 and TRBJ1-2, reads KAGVTQTPRYLIKTRGQQVTLSCSPISGHRSVSWYQQTPGQGLQFLFEYFSETQRNKGNFPGRFSGRQFSNSRSEMNVSTLELGDSALYLCASGDRTLGYTFGSGTRLTVV.

The chain carries TRBV6-6 and TRBJ2-7; 11 bases are a match to TRBD1. The CDR3 is 14 amino acids. The V and J ends lost 6 bases and 5 bases, in that order; junction bases with no gene match: 6. Germline V lookup: CDR1 MNHNY, CDR2 SVGAGI (reference sequence). This chain's CDR3 is CASRAGQGAHEQYF. In nucleotides, the CDR3 is TGTGCCAGCAGGGCCGGACAGGGGGCCCACGAGCAGTACTTC.

CDR3: CAISEPGETQYF. In DNA form, the CDR3 reads TGTGCCATCAGTGAACCGGGGGAGACCCAGTACTTC. The chain recombines TRBV10-3 with TRBJ2-5; tentative D call: TRBD2 (5 bases). The CDR3 is made up of 12 amino acids. Germline V gives CDR1 ENHRY, CDR2 SYGVKD. V was clipped by 3 bases and J by 5 bases, with 7 bases between them.

This clone appeared a single time. The gene calls are TRBV29-1 and TRBJ2-3; 8 bases are shared with TRBD2. V shed 7 bases and J 5 bases; nucleotides not matched to a gene: 8. CDR3 size: 13 residues. Germline V gene lookup returns CDR1 SQVTM and CDR2 ANQGSEA. The CDR3 DNA sequence: TGCAGCGGCCGGGGACTAGGAGAAGATACGCAGTATTTT. It encodes CSGRGLGEDTQYF.

The V gene is TRBV28, the J gene TRBJ1-5, with D possibly matching TRBD1 (5 bases). The CDR3 sequence is 16 residues long. The V and J ends lost 3 bases and 0 bases respectively, with 12 bases between them. Germline assignment: CDR1 MDHEN and CDR2 SYDVKM. The CDR3 DNA is TGTGCCAGCAGTTTCATGGGGCGAAATAGCAATCAGCCCCAGCATTTT. Amino acids: CASSFMGRNSNQPQHF.

The chain recombines TRBV9 with TRBJ2-5; the D gene is possibly TRBD2 (5 bases). Germline-derived CDR1 and CDR2 are SGDLS and YYNGEE. Between the trimmed V and J ends, which lost 4 bases and 4 bases, there was a span of 11 bases. This CDR3 is built from 13 residues. CDR3 residues: CASSPSGVETQYF. DNA of the CDR3: TGTGCCAGCAGCCCGTCCGGGGTAGAGACCCAGTACTTC.

The chain joins TRBV30 to TRBJ1-1, with D maybe TRBD1 (5 bases). Germline-derived CDR1 and CDR2 are GTSNPN and SVGIG (reference sequence). V was clipped by 4 bases and J by 4 bases, with 10 bases between them. The CDR3 runs to 12 residues. The CDR3 here is CAWTRGGTEAFF. Written as DNA, the CDR3 is TGTGCCTGGACTCGGGGGGGCACTGAAGCTTTCTTT.

The chain joins TRBV7-2 to TRBJ2-3; 11 positions match TRBD2. Germline CDR1 is SGHTA and CDR2 is FQGNSA. This CDR3 is 15 amino acids long. The V and J ends lost 3 bases and 2 bases, in that order; junction bases with no gene match: 1. The CDR3 coding sequence is TGTGCCAGCAGCTTGACTAGCGGGGACACAGATACGCAGTATTTT. It translates to CASSLTSGDTDTQYF.

This chain connects TRBV28 to TRBJ2-7, with TRBD1 matching 11 bases. The CDR3 consists of 14 residues. Germline V gene data show CDR1 as MDHEN and CDR2 as SYDVKM. Trimming took 6 bases from V and 2 from J; bases not matched to a gene: 3. CDR3 in amino acids: CASSRTGGPYEQYF. In DNA, the CDR3 is TGTGCCAGCAGCCGGACAGGGGGCCCCTACGAGCAGTACTTC.

V is TRBV6-5 and J is TRBJ2-7; 8 bases map to TRBD2. V lost 5 bases and J lost 5; bases outside the gene matches: 5. Looked up from germline, CDR1 is MNHEY and CDR2 is SVGAGI. The CDR3 is 13 residues long. The chain's CDR3 is CASSPAGGHEQYF. CDR3 in DNA: TGTGCCAGCAGTCCCGCGGGGGGCCACGAGCAGTACTTC.

The chain uses TRBV9 and TRBJ1-2; D might be TRBD1 (6 bases). CDR3 length equals 13 residues. CDR1 and CDR2 (germline): SGDLS, YYNGEE. V shed 7 bases and J shed 8 bases, with 18 bases lying between them. In DNA form, the CDR3 reads TGTGCCAGCCTGGGGGGGGCAGTGTCAGGCTACACCTTC. It encodes CASLGGAVSGYTF.

The chain carries TRBV9 and TRBJ2-2; 7 nucleotides align to TRBD2. CDR1 SGDLS and CDR2 YYNGEE come from the germline V gene. The V gene end was trimmed by 0 bases and the J gene end by 5 bases; junction bases not matched to a gene: 4. This CDR3 contains 15 residues. The CDR3 loop reads CASSVAWGGTGELFF. CDR3 bases: TGTGCCAGCAGCGTAGCCTGGGGGGGTACCGGGGAGCTGTTTTTT.

The rearrangement uses TRBV11-2 and TRBJ1-2; 8 nucleotides align to TRBD1. This CDR3 spans 13 amino acids. The ends lost 1 base at V and 8 bases at J; junction bases unmatched: 3. Germline values: CDR1 SGHAT, CDR2 FQNNGV. The CDR3 sequence is CASSLGRGLGYTF. CDR3 DNA sequence: TGTGCCAGCAGCTTAGGCAGGGGGCTAGGCTACACCTTC.

This clone has just a few counts. The gene calls are TRBV7-9 and TRBJ2-5, with a possible D match to TRBD1 (6 bases). V was clipped by 1 base and J by 9 bases, with 18 bases between them. Germline V gene sequence: CDR1 SEHNR, CDR2 FQNEAQ (reference sequence). This CDR3 region has 15 residues. The CDR3 DNA is TGTGCCAGCAGCTTAGACAGTGGGGGCTTTGACCCCCAGTACTTC. This translates into CASSLDSGGFDPQYF.